What follows describes a single T cell receptor (beta chain). Original processing methods: How many nucleated cells were present was estimated from reference gene primer amplification. Sequenced by immunoSEQ multiplex PCR; TCRdb stores in-frame clones only, minus some. The V and J calls and the clone size are those of that table, but D and trimming were determined from the DNA. The sample includes 55,000 to 90,000 clones, around nine tenths seen only once; the top ten take 10% to 15%. The data stem from a study of blood T cell repertoires in COVID-19. Overall study context: The United States, Italy and Spain supplied acute and convalescent COVID-19 samples. T cells, B-cell-depleted T cells, or PBMCs supplied cDNA or gDNA.

This CDR3 has 15 amino acids. Germline V CDR1 and CDR2: SGHAT, FQNNGV. Trimming at V came to 5 bases and at J to 2 bases, leaving 4 bases not matched to a gene. Sequenced material: peripheral blood. This TCR derives from a woman aged 60-75 years with acute or convalescent COVID-19. V is TRBV11-2 and J is TRBJ2-1; 9 positions match TRBD1. The CDR3 protein is CASSTGQGPYNEQFF. The CDR3 bases are TGTGCCAGCAGCACCGGACAGGGGCCCTACAATGAGCAGTTCTTC.